Listed here are 3 T cell receptor beta chains from one sample, sequenced in a study of shared clonotypes between healthy human individuals. The repertoire was sequenced with immunoSEQ multiplex PCR; TCRdb's copy has only in-frame clones and lacks some. The repertoire holds about 680,000 clones, with approximately 79% as singletons. Sequencing input: memory CD4+ T cells sorted from blood. The subset was: CD45RA-negative fraction. The receptors come from a woman in her twenties or thirties in good health.

This chain connects TRBV29-1 to TRBJ2-3; D is unclear. V was pared by 5 bases and J by 4 bases, with 13 bases between. The germline gives CDR1 SQVTM, CDR2 ANQGSEA. The CDR3 is made up of 13 amino acids. Here the CDR3 DNA reads TGCAGCGTTAAGAATACCATCGCAGATACGCAGTATTTT. This translates into CSVKNTIADTQYF.

The V call is TRBV19, the J call TRBJ2-2; tentatively, D is TRBD1 or TRBD2 (5 bases each). Germline CDR1 and CDR2: LNHDA and SQIVND (reference sequence). The CDR3 has 15 residues. Trimming cost V 7 bases and J 0 bases, with 12 bases left between them. CDR3: CASNRGDPNTGELFF. CDR3 coding DNA: TGTGCCAGTAATAGGGGAGATCCGAACACCGGGGAGCTGTTTTTT.

This clone was seen at least ten times. V is TRBV25-1 and J is TRBJ2-1; no clear D gene. This CDR3 is 13 amino acids long. V gave up 6 bases and J gave up 6 bases, with 12 bases separating them. Looked up from germline, CDR1 is MGHDK and CDR2 is SYGVNS. This chain's CDR3 is CASRRYNGNEQFF. The CDR3 coding sequence is TGTGCCAGCAGAAGGTATAATGGCAATGAGCAGTTCTTC.